This T cell receptor (beta chain) was sequenced for a study of tumor and adjacent non-tumor tissue in lung cancer. On the study more broadly: Each sample yielded a few million productive TCRbeta reads on average.

The library came from three nested PCR rounds adapted from ARM-PCR protocols. MiXCR was run by TCRdb on the multiplex PCR reads, yielding one entry per CDR3 protein. The sample lists about 110,000 distinct CDR3 sequences, around 75% seen once, with about 39% in the top ten. V lost 5 bases to trimming and J lost 3 bases, with 13 bases between them. Germline CDR1 is SGHAT and CDR2 is FQNNGV. The CDR3 spans 15 residues. Findings and caveats of the study: Significantly higher TCR diversity was found in tumor than normal lung.

The template was RNA from unsorted bulk tissue. A remark on this clonotype: The target antigen is unknown.

The rearrangement joins TRBV11-2 to TRBJ2-2; D is perhaps TRBD2 (5 bases). Sequenced sample: lung tumor tissue. The TCR sequence derives from a woman aged 60-70 years with non-small cell lung cancer. In nucleotides, the CDR3 is TGTGCCAGCAGCCGGGATAGGGAGCACACCGGGGAGCTGTTTTTT. It codes for CASSRDREHTGELFF. The complete variable domain, with remaining parts taken from reference TRBV11-2 and TRBJ2-2, reads EAGVAQSPRYKIIEKRQSVAFWCNPISGHATLYWYQQILGQGPKLLIQFQNNGVVDDSQLPKDRFSAERLKGVDSTLKIQPAKLEDSAVYLCASSRDREHTGELFFGEGSRLTVL.